The 11 T cell receptor beta chains in this list originate from one sample, sequenced in a study of shared clonotypes between healthy human individuals. Cells designated naive CD8 were CD45RO-negative and were positively selected for CCR7, with terminally differentiated effector memory CD45RA+ cells excluded. Sequencing used immunoSEQ multiplex PCR; TCRdb keeps in-frame clones, though not all of them. The table shows around 700,000 clones, with roughly nine tenths occurring only once. Sequenced sample: naive CD8+ T cells sorted from blood. Receptor source: a man aged 25-40 years in good health.

The chain recombines TRBV19 with TRBJ1-3; TRBD1 aligns across 9 bases. With V trimmed by 3 bases and J by 2 bases, 11 bases remained unmatched. This CDR3 is built from 18 residues. Germline V gene sequence: CDR1 LNHDA, CDR2 SQIVND (reference sequence). Here the CDR3 DNA reads TGTGCCAGTAGTATGGACCGAGGGACAGGGTATCCTGGAAACACCATATATTTT. Translated: CASSMDRGTGYPGNTIYF.

The V gene is TRBV29-1, the J gene TRBJ2-4, with 9 bases identical to TRBD1. The CDR3 has 14 residues. CDR1 and CDR2 (germline): SQVTM, ANQGSEA. Trimming cost V 3 bases and J 7 bases; bases outside gene matches: 7. The CDR3 protein is CSVDVTGGGNIQYF. The CDR3 DNA sequence: TGCAGCGTTGACGTGACAGGGGGTGGTAACATTCAGTACTTC.

This chain connects TRBV6-1 to TRBJ1-5, with TRBD1 as a possible D gene (6 bases). Germline loops: CDR1 MNHNS, CDR2 SASEGT. V lost 4 bases, J lost 0 bases, and 13 bases lay in between. The CDR3 length is 16 residues. The DNA for the CDR3 is TGTGCCAGCAGTGGTCAACAGGGAAATAGCAATCAGCCCCAGCATTTT. Residues: CASSGQQGNSNQPQHF.

The V call is TRBV7-9, the J call TRBJ2-4, with 9 bases matching TRBD1. CDR1 is SEHNR and CDR2 is FQNEAQ in the germline V gene (reference sequence). The CDR3 length is 17 residues. Germline trimming cut 3 bases from V and 0 bases from J; bases unmatched to any gene: 6. CDR3 sequence: CASSFPGQGLAKNIQYF. Here the CDR3 DNA reads TGTGCCAGCAGCTTCCCGGGACAGGGTTTAGCCAAAAACATTCAGTACTTC.

CDR3 bases: TGTGCCAGCAGCTCATACCGGGACTCTAACTATGGCTACACCTTC. It encodes CASSSYRDSNYGYTF. The V call is TRBV7-2, the J call TRBJ1-2; perhaps TRBD1 as D (5 bases). CDR3 size: 15 residues. In germline, CDR1 is SGHTA, CDR2 FQGNSA. V was pared by 4 bases and J by 0 bases, with 12 bases between.

The chain combines TRBV30 with TRBJ1-2; D gene ambiguous. Germline V gene data show CDR1 as GTSNPN and CDR2 as SVGIG (reference sequence). The CDR3 covers 13 residues. Trimming shortened V by 5 bases and J by 0 bases, and 10 bases separated the two germline ends. The CDR3 DNA reads as TGTGCCTGGGCGGACTTGCCTAACTATGGCTACACCTTC. Translated: CAWADLPNYGYTF.

This clone appeared once. The V call is TRBV9, the J call TRBJ2-1; the D gene is possibly TRBD2 (5 bases). Germline CDR1 is SGDLS and CDR2 is YYNGEE. V was shortened by 4 bases and J by 8 bases, with 22 bases between the two germline ends. This CDR3 comprises 16 residues. CDR3 in amino acids: CASSTGLSIFLYEQFF. In nucleotides, the CDR3 is TGTGCCAGCAGCACCGGACTTTCCATCTTTCTCTATGAGCAGTTCTTC. Full variable domain (rest looked up from reference TRBV9 and TRBJ2-1): DSGVTQTPKHLITATGQRVTLRCSPRSGDLSVYWYQQSLDQGLQFLIQYYNGEERAKGNILERFSAQQFPDLHSELNLSSLELGDSALYFCASSTGLSIFLYEQFFGPGTRLTVL.

This chain joins TRBV7-9 and TRBJ2-4, with D perhaps matching TRBD2 (5 bases). The CDR3 runs 16 residues. The ends were cut back, 5 bases at V and 0 bases at J, with 14 bases in the middle. CDR1 and CDR2 from the germline V gene are SEHNR and FQNEAQ (reference sequence). The CDR3 DNA sequence: TGTGCCAGCAGCGGAAATAGCGCCGTAGCCAAAAACATTCAGTACTTC. This gives the protein CASSGNSAVAKNIQYF.

The chain combines TRBV30 with TRBJ1-1; D is undetermined. The V gene lost 2 bases and the J gene lost 0 bases, with 7 bases spanning the gap. The CDR3 length is 13 residues. CDR1 and CDR2 from the germline V gene are GTSNPN and SVGIG (reference sequence). CDR3 region: CAWSLWMNTEAFF. In DNA form, the CDR3 reads TGTGCCTGGAGTCTATGGATGAACACTGAAGCTTTCTTT.

This clone has only one observation. The J gene is TRBJ2-3, the V gene TRBV7-2; D not certain. Trimming removed 5 bases from V and 4 bases from J, with 7 bases in between. Germline-derived CDR1 and CDR2 are SGHTA and FQGNSA. The CDR3 is 12 amino acids. CDR3 protein: CASSQVPDTQYF. CDR3 in DNA: TGTGCCAGCAGCCAAGTTCCAGATACGCAGTATTTT. Full variable domain (outside the CDR3, taken from reference TRBV7-2 and TRBJ2-3): GAGVSQSPSNKVTEKGKDVELRCDPISGHTALYWYRQSLGQGLEFLIYFQGNSAPDKSGLPSDRFSAERTGGSVSTLTIQRTQQEDSAVYLCASSQVPDTQYFGPGTRLTVL.

The V call is TRBV2, the J call TRBJ2-7, with unresolved D. V was pared by 7 bases and J by 4 bases, with 5 bases between. Germline loops: CDR1 SNHLY, CDR2 FYNNEI. CDR3 length: 10 amino acids. In nucleotides, the CDR3 is TGTGCCAGCAAGGTATACGAGCAGTACTTC. Translating it yields CASKVYEQYF. Based on the CDR3 plus reference TRBV2 and TRBJ2-7, the full variable domain is EPEVTQTPSHQVTQMGQEVILRCVPISNHLYFYWYRQILGQKVEFLVSFYNNEISEKSEIFDDQFSVERPDGSNFTLKIRSTKLEDSAMYFCASKVYEQYFGPGTRLTVT.